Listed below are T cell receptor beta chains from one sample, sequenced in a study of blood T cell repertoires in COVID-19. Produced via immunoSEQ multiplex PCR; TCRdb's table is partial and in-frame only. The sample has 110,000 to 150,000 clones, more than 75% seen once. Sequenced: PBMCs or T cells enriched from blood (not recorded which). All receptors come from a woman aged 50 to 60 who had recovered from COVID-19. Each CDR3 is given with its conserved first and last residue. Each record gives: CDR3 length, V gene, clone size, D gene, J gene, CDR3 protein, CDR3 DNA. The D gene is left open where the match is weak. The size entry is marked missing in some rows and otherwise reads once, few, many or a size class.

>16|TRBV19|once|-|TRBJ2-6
CASSAYGTTGANVLTF
TGTGCCAGTAGTGCCTACGGGACAACTGGGGCCAACGTCCTGACTTTC
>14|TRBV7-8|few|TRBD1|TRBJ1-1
CASSFGQGRTEAFF
TGTGCCAGCAGCTTTGGACAGGGGAGAACTGAAGCTTTCTTT
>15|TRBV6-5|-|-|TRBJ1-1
CASSYSIQGNTEAFF
TGTGCCAGCAGTTACTCGATACAGGGGAACACTGAAGCTTTCTTT
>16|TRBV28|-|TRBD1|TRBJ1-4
CASSLWADRGLGKLFF
TGTGCCAGCAGTTTATGGGCGGACAGGGGGCTTGGAAAACTGTTTTTT
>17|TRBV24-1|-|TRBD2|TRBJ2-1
CATSDVLTSGGIDEQFF
TGTGCCACCAGTGACGTACTCACTAGCGGGGGGATAGATGAGCAGTTCTTC
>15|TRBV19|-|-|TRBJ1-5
CASSIGAWVSQPQHF
TGTGCCAGTAGTATAGGAGCGTGGGTTAGTCAGCCCCAGCATTTT
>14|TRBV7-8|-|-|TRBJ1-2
CASSLDNRAHGYTF
TGTGCCAGCAGCTTAGATAACAGGGCTCATGGCTACACCTTC
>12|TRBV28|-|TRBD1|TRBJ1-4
CASSPGQGKLFF
TGTGCCAGCAGCCCCGGACAGGGCAAACTGTTTTTT
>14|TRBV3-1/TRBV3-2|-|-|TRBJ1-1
CASSPEGGNTEAFF
TGTGCCAGCAGCCCTGAGGGCGGAAACACTGAAGCTTTCTTT
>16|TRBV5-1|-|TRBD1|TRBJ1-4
CASSLDRVGTNEKLFF
TGCGCCAGCAGCCTCGACAGGGTCGGGACTAATGAAAAACTGTTTTTT
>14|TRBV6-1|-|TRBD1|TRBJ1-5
CASSEGTGIQPQHF
TGTGCCAGCAGTGAGGGGACAGGAATCCAGCCCCAGCATTTT
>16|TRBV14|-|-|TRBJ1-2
CASSHYSRQHLESYTF
TGTGCCAGCAGCCACTATAGTCGGCAACACCTAGAGAGCTACACCTTC
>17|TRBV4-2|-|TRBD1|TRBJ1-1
CASSQEESAGGYTEAFF
TGTGCCAGCAGCCAAGAAGAGTCGGCAGGGGGGTACACTGAAGCTTTCTTT
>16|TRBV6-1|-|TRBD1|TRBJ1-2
CASSVGQGTGAYGYTF
TGTGCCAGCAGTGTTGGACAGGGGACTGGAGCCTATGGCTACACCTTC
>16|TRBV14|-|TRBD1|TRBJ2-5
CASSQGQMTGGETQYF
TGTGCCAGCAGCCAAGGTCAAATGACAGGGGGAGAGACCCAGTACTTC
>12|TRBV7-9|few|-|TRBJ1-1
CASSLENEEAFF
TGTGCCAGCAGCTTAGAGAACGAGGAAGCTTTCTTT
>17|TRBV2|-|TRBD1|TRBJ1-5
CASSEARMGQGDQPQHF
TGTGCCAGCAGTGAAGCACGTATGGGACAGGGGGATCAGCCCCAGCATTTT
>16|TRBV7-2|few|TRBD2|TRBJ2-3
CASSFGTSGDWDTQYF
TGTGCCAGCAGCTTCGGGACTAGCGGGGATTGGGATACGCAGTATTTT
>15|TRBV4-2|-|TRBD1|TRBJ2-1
CASSHQGQNYNEQFF
TGTGCCAGCAGCCACCAGGGACAGAATTACAATGAGCAGTTCTTC
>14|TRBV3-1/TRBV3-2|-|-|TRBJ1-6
CASSQDRRNSPLHF
TGTGCCAGCAGCCAAGACAGGCGTAATTCACCCCTCCACTTT
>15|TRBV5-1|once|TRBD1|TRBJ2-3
CASSQQGAQTDTQYF
TGCGCCAGCAGCCAACAGGGGGCGCAGACAGATACGCAGTATTTT
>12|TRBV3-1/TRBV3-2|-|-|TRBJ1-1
CASSPGGTEAFF
TGTGCCAGCAGCCCAGGTGGTACTGAAGCTTTCTTT
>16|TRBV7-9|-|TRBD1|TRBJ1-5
CASSSGGQNSNQPQHF
TGTGCCAGCAGCTCAGGGGGACAGAATAGCAATCAGCCCCAGCATTTT
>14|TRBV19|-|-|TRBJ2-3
CASKKMASGDTQYF
TGTGCCAGTAAGAAGATGGCCTCGGGGGATACGCAGTATTTT
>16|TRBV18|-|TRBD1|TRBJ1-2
CASSAPASRGPMGYTF
TGTGCCAGCTCAGCACCGGCTAGCAGGGGGCCTATGGGCTACACCTTC
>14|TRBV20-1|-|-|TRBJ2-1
CSAGAGTPTDEQFF
TGCAGTGCTGGTGCCGGGACTCCCACGGATGAGCAGTTCTTC
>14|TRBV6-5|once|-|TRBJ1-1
CACRVGAVGTEAFF
TGTGCCTGCCGCGTGGGGGCGGTGGGCACTGAAGCTTTCTTT
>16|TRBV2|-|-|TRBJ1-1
CASSDGRGAGITEAFF
TGTGCCAGCAGTGATGGGCGGGGTGCGGGGATCACTGAAGCTTTCTTT
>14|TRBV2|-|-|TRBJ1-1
CASSLQSSNTEAFF
TGTGCCAGCAGTCTACAGAGTTCCAACACTGAAGCTTTCTTT
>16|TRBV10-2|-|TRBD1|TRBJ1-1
CASSESQGAWKTEAFF
TGCGCCAGCAGTGAGAGTCAGGGGGCTTGGAAAACTGAAGCTTTCTTT
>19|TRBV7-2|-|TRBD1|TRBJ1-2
CASSLPQLGQGWDHYGYTF
TGTGCCAGCAGCTTGCCCCAACTAGGACAGGGATGGGACCACTATGGCTACACCTTC
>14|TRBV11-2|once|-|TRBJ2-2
CASSSYLEIGELFF
TGTGCCAGCAGCTCTTACCTAGAAATCGGGGAGCTGTTTTTT
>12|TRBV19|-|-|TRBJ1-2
CASSWRDYGYTF
TGTGCCAGTAGTTGGAGGGATTATGGCTACACCTTC
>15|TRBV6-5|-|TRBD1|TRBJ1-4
CASSYGRTGGEKLFF
TGTGCCAGCAGTTACGGCCGGACAGGGGGGGAAAAACTGTTTTTT
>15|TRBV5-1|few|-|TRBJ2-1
CASSLADTYYNEQFF
TGCGCCAGCAGCTTGGCGGACACATACTACAATGAGCAGTTCTTC